This TCR beta chain is from a study of blood T cell repertoires in COVID-19. Study overall: COVID-19 samples, acute and convalescent, were from the United States, Italy and Spain.

Some clones are missing from TCRdb's copy, which holds only in-frame ones; the method was immunoSEQ multiplex PCR. The table lists about 210,000 clones, roughly four fifths of them singletons, with over 9.5% in the top ten. The CDR3 length is 15 residues. Losses at the gene ends were 0 bases for V and 8 bases for J; bases not matched to a gene: 3. The V gene's germline CDR1 is PRHDT and CDR2 FYEKMQ (reference sequence). V is TRBV13 and J is TRBJ1-4; the match to TRBD1 covers 10 bases. This TCR derives from a woman in her thirties or forties with acute or convalescent COVID-19. Sample: peripheral blood. CDR3 DNA: TGTGCCAGCAGCTTAGGAAGGGGACAGGGGGAAAAACTGTTTTTT. Translating it yields CASSLGRGQGEKLFF. The full variable domain, with the rest looked up from reference TRBV13 and TRBJ1-4, is AAGVIQSPRHLIKEKRETATLKCYPIPRHDTVYWYQQGPGQDPQFLISFYEKMQSDKGSIPDRFSAQQFSDYHSELNMSSLELGDSALYFCASSLGRGQGEKLFFGSGTQLSVL.